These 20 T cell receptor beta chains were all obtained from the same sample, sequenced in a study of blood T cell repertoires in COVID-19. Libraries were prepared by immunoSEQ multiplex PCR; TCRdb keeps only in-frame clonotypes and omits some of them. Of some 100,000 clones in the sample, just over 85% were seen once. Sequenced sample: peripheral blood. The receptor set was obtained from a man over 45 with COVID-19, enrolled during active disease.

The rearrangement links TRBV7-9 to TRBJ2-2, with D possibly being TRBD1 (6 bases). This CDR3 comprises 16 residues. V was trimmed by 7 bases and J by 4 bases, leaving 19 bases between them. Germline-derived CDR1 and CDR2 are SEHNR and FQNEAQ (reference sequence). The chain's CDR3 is CASKMNGQSFTGELFF. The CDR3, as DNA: TGTGCCAGCAAGATGAACGGACAGTCGTTCACCGGGGAGCTGTTTTTT.

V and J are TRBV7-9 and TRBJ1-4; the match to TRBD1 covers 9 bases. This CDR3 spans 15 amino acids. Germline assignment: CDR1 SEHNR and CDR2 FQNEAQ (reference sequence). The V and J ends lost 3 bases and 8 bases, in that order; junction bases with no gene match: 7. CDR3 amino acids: CASSFAGQGFEKLFF. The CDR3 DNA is TGTGCCAGCAGCTTCGCGGGACAGGGTTTCGAAAAACTGTTTTTT. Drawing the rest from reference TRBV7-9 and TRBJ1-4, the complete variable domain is DTGVSQNPRHKITKRGQNVTFRCDPISEHNRLYWYRQTLGQGPEFLTYFQNEAQLEKSRLLSDRFSAERPKGSFSTLEIQRTEQGDSAMYLCASSFAGQGFEKLFFGSGTQLSVL.

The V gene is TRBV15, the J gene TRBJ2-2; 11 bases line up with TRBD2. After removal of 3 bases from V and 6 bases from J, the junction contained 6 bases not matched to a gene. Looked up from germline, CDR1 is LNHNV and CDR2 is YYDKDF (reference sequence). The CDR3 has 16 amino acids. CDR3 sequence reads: CATSRFSGGGAGELFF. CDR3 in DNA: TGTGCCACCAGCAGGTTTAGCGGGGGGGGCGCCGGGGAGCTGTTTTTT.

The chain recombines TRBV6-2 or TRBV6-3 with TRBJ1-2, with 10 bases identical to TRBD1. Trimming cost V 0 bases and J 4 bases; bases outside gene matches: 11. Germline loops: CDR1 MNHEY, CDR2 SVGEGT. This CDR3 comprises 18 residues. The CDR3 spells CASSYSSGTGVESYGYTF. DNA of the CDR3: TGTGCCAGCAGTTACTCCTCCGGGACAGGGGTCGAGAGCTATGGCTACACCTTC.

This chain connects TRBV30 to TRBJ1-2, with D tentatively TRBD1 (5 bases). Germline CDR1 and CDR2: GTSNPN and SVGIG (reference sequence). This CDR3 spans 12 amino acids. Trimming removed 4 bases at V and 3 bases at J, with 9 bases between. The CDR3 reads CAWTGSDYGYTF. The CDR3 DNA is TGTGCCTGGACAGGGTCGGACTATGGCTACACCTTC.

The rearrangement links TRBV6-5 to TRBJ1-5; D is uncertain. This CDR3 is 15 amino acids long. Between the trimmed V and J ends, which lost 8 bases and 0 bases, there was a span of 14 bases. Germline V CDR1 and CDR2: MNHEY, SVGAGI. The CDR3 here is CASLFQWSSNQPQHF. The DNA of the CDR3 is TGTGCCAGCCTATTTCAGTGGAGTAGCAATCAGCCCCAGCATTTT.

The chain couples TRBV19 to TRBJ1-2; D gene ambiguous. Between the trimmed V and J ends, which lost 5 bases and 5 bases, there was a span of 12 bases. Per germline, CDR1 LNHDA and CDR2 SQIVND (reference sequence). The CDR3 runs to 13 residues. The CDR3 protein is CASSAQLGYGYTF. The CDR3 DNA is TGTGCCAGTAGTGCTCAGCTCGGGTATGGCTACACCTTC.

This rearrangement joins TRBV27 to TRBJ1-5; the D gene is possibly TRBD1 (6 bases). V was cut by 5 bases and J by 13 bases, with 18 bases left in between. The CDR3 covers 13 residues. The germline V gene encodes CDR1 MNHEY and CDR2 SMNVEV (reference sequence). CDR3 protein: CASSPSGGGQQHF. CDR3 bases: TGTGCCAGCAGTCCGTCGGGGGGGGGACAACAGCATTTT.

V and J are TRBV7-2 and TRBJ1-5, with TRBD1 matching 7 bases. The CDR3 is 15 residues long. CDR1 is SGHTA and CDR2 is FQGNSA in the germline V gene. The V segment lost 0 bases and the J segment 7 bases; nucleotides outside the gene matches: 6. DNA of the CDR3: TGTGCCAGCAGCTTAGCAGGGGGCAACGGACAGCCCCAGCATTTT. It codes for CASSLAGGNGQPQHF.

Here the CDR3 reads CASSPTGLGYEQYF. CDR3 bases: TGTGCCAGCAGCCCTACGGGACTAGGCTACGAGCAGTACTTC. The chain joins TRBV28 to TRBJ2-7; 8 nucleotides agree with TRBD2. The J segment lost 3 bases and the V segment lost 6 bases, leaving 7 bases of the junction unmatched. Germline V CDR1 and CDR2: MDHEN, SYDVKM. This CDR3 has 14 amino acids.

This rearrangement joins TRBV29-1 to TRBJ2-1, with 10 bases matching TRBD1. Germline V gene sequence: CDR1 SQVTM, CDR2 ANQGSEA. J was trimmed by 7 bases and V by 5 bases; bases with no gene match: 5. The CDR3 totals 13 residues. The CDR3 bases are TGCAGCGTTTCCTCGGGACAGGGGAATGAGCAGTTCTTC. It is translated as CSVSSGQGNEQFF.

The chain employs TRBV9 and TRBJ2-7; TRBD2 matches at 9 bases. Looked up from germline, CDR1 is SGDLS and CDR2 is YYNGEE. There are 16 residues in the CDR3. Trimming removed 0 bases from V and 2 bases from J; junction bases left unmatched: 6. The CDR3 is CASSVADSGGTYEQYF. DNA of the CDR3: TGTGCCAGCAGCGTAGCTGACAGCGGGGGGACCTACGAGCAGTACTTC.

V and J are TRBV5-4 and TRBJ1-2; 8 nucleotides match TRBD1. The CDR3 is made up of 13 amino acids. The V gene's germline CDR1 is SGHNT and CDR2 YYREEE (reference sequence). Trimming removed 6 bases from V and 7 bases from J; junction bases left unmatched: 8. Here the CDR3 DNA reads TGTGCCAGCACCAACAGGGGGGGTCTTGGCTACACCTTC. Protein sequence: CASTNRGGLGYTF.

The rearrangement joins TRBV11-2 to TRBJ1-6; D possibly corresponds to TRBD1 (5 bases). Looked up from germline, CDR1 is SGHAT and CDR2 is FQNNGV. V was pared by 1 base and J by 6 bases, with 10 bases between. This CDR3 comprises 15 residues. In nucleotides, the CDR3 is TGTGCCAGCAGCTTAGTACCCGGGGGTAATTCACCCCTCCACTTT. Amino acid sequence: CASSLVPGGNSPLHF.

The CDR3, as DNA: TGTGCCAGCAGCGTAGGGCCTCCTACACGGGACACTGAAGCTTTCTTT. Translation gives CASSVGPPTRDTEAFF. V and J are TRBV9 and TRBJ1-1; D gene uncertain. This CDR3 contains 16 residues. V lost 0 bases and J 3 bases, leaving 15 bases between the germline ends. CDR1 is SGDLS, CDR2 YYNGEE, per germline.

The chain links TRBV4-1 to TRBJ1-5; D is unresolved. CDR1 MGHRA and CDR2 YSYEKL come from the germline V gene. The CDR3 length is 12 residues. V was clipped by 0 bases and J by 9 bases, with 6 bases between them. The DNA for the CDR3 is TGCGCCAGCAGCCAAGATCGGGGGCCCCAGCATTTT. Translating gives CASSQDRGPQHF.

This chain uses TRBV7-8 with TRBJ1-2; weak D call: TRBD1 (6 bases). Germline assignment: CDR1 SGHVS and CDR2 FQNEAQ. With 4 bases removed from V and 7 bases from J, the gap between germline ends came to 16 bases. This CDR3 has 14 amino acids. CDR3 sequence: CASSSIGQLGGYTF. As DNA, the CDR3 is TGTGCCAGCAGCTCGATAGGACAGTTAGGTGGCTACACCTTC.

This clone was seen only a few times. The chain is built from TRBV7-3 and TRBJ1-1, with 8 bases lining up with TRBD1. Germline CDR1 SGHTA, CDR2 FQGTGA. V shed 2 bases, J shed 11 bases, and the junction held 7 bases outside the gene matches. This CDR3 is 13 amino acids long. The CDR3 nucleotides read TGTGCCAGCAGCTTATATTCCGGGACAGGCGCTTTCTTT. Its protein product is CASSLYSGTGAFF.

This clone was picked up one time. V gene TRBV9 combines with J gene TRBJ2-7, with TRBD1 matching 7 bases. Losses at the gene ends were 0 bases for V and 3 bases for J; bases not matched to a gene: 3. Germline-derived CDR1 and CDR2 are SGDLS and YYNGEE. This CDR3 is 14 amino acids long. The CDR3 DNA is TGTGCCAGCAGCGTAGGACAGGGAGTCTACGAGCAGTACTTC. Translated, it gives CASSVGQGVYEQYF. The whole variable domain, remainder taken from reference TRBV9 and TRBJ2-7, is DSGVTQTPKHLITATGQRVTLRCSPRSGDLSVYWYQQSLDQGLQFLIQYYNGEERAKGNILERFSAQQFPDLHSELNLSSLELGDSALYFCASSVGQGVYEQYFGPGTRLTVT.

The CDR3 reads CASSVGDRWPPLGYGYTF. The CDR3 nucleotides are TGTGCCAGCAGCGTAGGAGACAGATGGCCGCCACTTGGGTATGGCTACACCTTC. V gene TRBV9 combines with J gene TRBJ1-2; D possibly corresponds to TRBD1 (5 bases). In germline, CDR1 is SGDLS, CDR2 YYNGEE. The CDR3 loop spans 18 amino acids. With 0 bases removed from V and 5 bases from J, the gap between germline ends came to 23 bases.